This T cell receptor beta chain came from a study of identifying expanded T cells in peripheral blood. Measured with immunoSEQ multiplex PCR; TCRdb has only the in-frame clones, and not every one. The repertoire holds fewer than 80,000 clones, under 85% seen once, with roughly 19% in the top ten. The sequence came from a person aged 18-70 years in good health. The source material was blood.

The CDR3 region is CASNPGLSSYNEQFF. The CDR3 DNA follows: TGTGCCAGCAACCCGGGACTGTCCTCCTACAATGAGCAGTTCTTC. The chain has TRBV11-3 and TRBJ2-1, with D maybe TRBD2 (6 bases). CDR3 size: 15 residues. The V end lost 7 bases, the J end lost 0 bases, and 13 bases lay between the germline ends. The germline V gene has CDR1 SGHNT and CDR2 YENEEA.